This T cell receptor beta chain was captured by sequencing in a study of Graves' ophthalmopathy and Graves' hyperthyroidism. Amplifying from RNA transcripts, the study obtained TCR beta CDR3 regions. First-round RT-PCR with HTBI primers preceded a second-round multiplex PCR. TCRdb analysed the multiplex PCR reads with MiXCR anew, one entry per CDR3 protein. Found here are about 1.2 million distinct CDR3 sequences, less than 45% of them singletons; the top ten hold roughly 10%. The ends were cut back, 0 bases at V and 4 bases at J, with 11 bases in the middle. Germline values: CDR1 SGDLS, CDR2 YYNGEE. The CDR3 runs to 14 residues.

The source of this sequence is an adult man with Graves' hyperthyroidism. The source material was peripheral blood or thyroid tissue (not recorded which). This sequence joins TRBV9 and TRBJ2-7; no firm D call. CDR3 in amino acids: CASSVGLANYEQYF. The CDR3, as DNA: TGTGCCAGCAGCGTAGGTTTGGCGAATTACGAGCAGTACTTC.